The 4 T cell receptor beta chains given below trace back to one sample, sequenced in a study of identical twins. TCRdb used MiXCR to reprocess the 5' RACE reads, holding one entry per CDR3 protein. Here the sample spans some 460,000 distinct CDR3 sequences, around 14% being singletons. The data were also submitted as part of a second study, on yellow fever vaccine responses in identical twins.

The sequenced sample consisted of CD4+ T cells sorted from blood. The source of these receptors is a woman between 18 and 29 years old in good health.

The rearrangement joins TRBV4-3 to TRBJ2-3; the match to TRBD2 covers 8 bases. The CDR3 contains 15 residues. The J segment lost 5 bases and the V segment lost 0 bases, leaving 4 bases of the junction unmatched. Germline CDR1 reads LGHNA; CDR2 reads YSLEER. As DNA, the CDR3 is TGCGCCAGCAGCCAAGACCCGGGACTAGGAGATACGCAGTATTTT. This sequence encodes CASSQDPGLGDTQYF.

Only a few counts were recorded for this clonotype. This chain links TRBV30 with TRBJ2-1; no reliable D call. This CDR3 contains 12 residues. CDR1 is GTSNPN and CDR2 is SVGIG in the germline V gene (reference sequence). Trimming stripped 5 bases from V and 15 bases from J, with 20 bases between. The CDR3 sequence: CAWGSVGLSLFF. The CDR3 coding sequence is TGTGCCTGGGGTTCAGTTGGCTTGTCACTGTTCTTC.

The chain carries TRBV20-1 and TRBJ2-3, with D perhaps assigned TRBD1 or TRBD2 (6 bases each). Trimming took off 3 bases at V and 3 bases at J, with 16 bases between the two ends. Germline V gene lookup returns CDR1 DFQATT and CDR2 SNEGSKA (reference sequence). The CDR3 has 15 residues. CDR3 nucleotide sequence: TGCAGTGCTAGCCTCGAGGGGGGCTTGACAGATACGCAGTATTTT. Translated, it gives CSASLEGGLTDTQYF.

This clonotype was detected only a few times. The chain couples TRBV9 to TRBJ2-1, with 7 nucleotides matching TRBD2. The length of the CDR3 is 16 residues. The germline CDR1 and CDR2 sequences are SGDLS and YYNGEE. Trimming removed 0 bases from V and 6 bases from J; junction bases left unmatched: 9. CDR3 region: CASSVVAGALGNEQFF. CDR3 in DNA: TGTGCCAGCAGCGTAGTGGCGGGAGCCTTGGGCAATGAGCAGTTCTTC. Full variable domain (remainder filled in from reference TRBV9 and TRBJ2-1): DSGVTQTPKHLITATGQRVTLRCSPRSGDLSVYWYQQSLDQGLQFLIQYYNGEERAKGNILERFSAQQFPDLHSELNLSSLELGDSALYFCASSVVAGALGNEQFFGPGTRLTVL.